The 10 T cell receptor beta chains in this list originate from one sample, sequenced in a study of T cell repertoires and leukemia-associated antigens. TCRdb fed the 5' RACE reads into MiXCR, producing one record per CDR3 protein. The table includes 12,000 or so distinct CDR3 sequences, about 40% detected once. Their recognized antigens are unknown. The sequencing input was CD3+ T cells sorted from blood and cultured. Source of these receptors: a female donor in good health.

This CDR3 reads CASSQVPGSSYEQYF. CDR3 DNA: TGTGCCAGCAGCCAAGTCCCCGGCAGCTCCTACGAGCAGTACTTC. The V and J genes are TRBV3-1 and TRBJ2-7; no clear D gene. V lost 1 base and J 0 bases, leaving 10 bases between the germline ends. This CDR3 is built from 15 residues. CDR1 and CDR2 from the germline V gene are LGHDT and YNNKEL (reference sequence).

This clonotype was picked up one time. The chain is built from TRBV12-3 or TRBV12-4 and TRBJ2-4; D remains ambiguous. The length of the CDR3 is 13 residues. CDR3 sequence reads: CVPDMKGENIQYF. The CDR3 DNA is TGTGTGCCAGACATGAAGGGCGAAAACATTCAGTACTTC.

This clonotype has a handful of counts. The V and J genes are TRBV11-2 and TRBJ2-5, with unresolved D. Trimming removed 4 bases at V and 2 bases at J, with 14 bases between. Germline V lookup: CDR1 SGHAT, CDR2 FQNNGV. The CDR3 length is 15 residues. The CDR3 sequence is CASSSRVGRQETQYF. The CDR3 DNA reads as TGTGCCAGCAGCTCCCGCGTGGGCCGGCAAGAGACCCAGTACTTC.

The J gene is TRBJ2-7, the V gene TRBV12-3 or TRBV12-4; the match to TRBD2 covers 16 bases. The CDR3 sequence is 22 residues long. With 3 bases clipped from V and 4 bases from J, the junction kept 21 bases outside the gene matches. In DNA form, the CDR3 reads TGTGCCAGCAGTTTTAAGGTCTTTGTTCGGGGACTAGCGGGAGGGCAGTGGTACGAGCAGTACTTC. It yields the protein CASSFKVFVRGLAGGQWYEQYF.

This clonotype turned up a few times. The chain joins TRBV20-1 to TRBJ2-1; possible D gene TRBD2, 7 bases. The CDR3 is 14 residues long. V was shortened by 6 bases and J by 4 bases, with 16 bases between the two germline ends. CDR1 is DFQATT, CDR2 SNEGSKA, per germline (reference sequence). The CDR3 sequence is CSARGERGYNEQFF. CDR3 bases: TGCAGTGCCAGGGGCGAGCGGGGTTACAATGAGCAGTTCTTC.

This clonotype showed up many times. V and J are TRBV5-1 and TRBJ2-7, with D maybe TRBD1 (6 bases). The CDR3 contains 15 residues. Per the germline V gene, CDR1 is SGHRS and CDR2 is YFSETQ. The V and J ends lost 0 bases and 0 bases respectively, with 10 bases between them. The CDR3: CASSLGQALSYEQYF. As DNA, the CDR3 is TGCGCCAGCAGCTTGGGACAGGCGCTCTCCTACGAGCAGTACTTC.

The chain carries TRBV5-1 and TRBJ1-1, with D possibly matching TRBD1 (6 bases). Germline V lookup: CDR1 SGHRS, CDR2 YFSETQ. The CDR3 contains 15 residues. Trimming took off 1 base at V and 3 bases at J, with 13 bases between the two ends. For the CDR3, the DNA is TGCGCCAGCAGCTTGTATGCAGGGGAGTACACTGAAGCTTTCTTT. Translated: CASSLYAGEYTEAFF.

V is TRBV7-8 and J is TRBJ2-5; the match to TRBD2 covers 10 bases. The CDR3 is made up of 16 amino acids. Looked up from germline, CDR1 is SGHVS and CDR2 is FQNEAQ. Trimming at V came to 1 base and at J to 2 bases, leaving 4 bases not matched to a gene. CDR3 amino acids: CASSLVVSGGQETQYF. CDR3 nucleotides: TGTGCCAGCAGCTTAGTGGTTAGCGGGGGGCAAGAGACCCAGTACTTC.

Only a few counts were recorded for this clonotype. The chain combines TRBV24-1 with TRBJ2-7; 9 bases fit TRBD1. The CDR3 has 13 amino acids. Germline loops: CDR1 KGHDR, CDR2 SFDVKD. Trimming at V came to 6 bases and at J to 3 bases, leaving 2 bases not matched to a gene. CDR3 region: CATSPGQGYEQYF. Written as DNA, the CDR3 is TGTGCCACCAGTCCGGGACAGGGCTACGAGCAGTACTTC.

A remark on this clonotype: Since the CDR3 does not end with the conserved phenylalanine or tryptophan, this likely comes from a read error. CDR3 coding DNA: TGTGCCAGCAGCTTAACGGCCACGAACTATGGCTACACCCTC. It is translated as CASSLTATNYGYTL. The V and J genes are TRBV7-2 and TRBJ1-2; D unresolved. V dropped 2 bases and J dropped 2 bases, with 9 bases sitting between them. This CDR3 spans 14 amino acids. Germline values: CDR1 SGHTA, CDR2 FQGNSA.